This is a list of T cell receptor beta chains from one sample in a study of long-term antiretroviral therapy in people with HIV. The assay was immunoSEQ multiplex PCR, and TCRdb's table has in-frame clones only and misses some. The sample holds about 24,000 clones, around 84% seen once. Source: unsorted PBMCs, taken 3 years after starting antiretroviral therapy. These receptors all stem from a man between 50 and 59 years old with HIV. Both conserved end residues are part of each CDR3. D genes are given only for firm matches. Only some rows state a clone size, as once, few, many or a class for expanded clones.

V,size,J,D,CDR3,DNA
TRBV7-2,.,TRBJ1-4,TRBD1,CASSLGGQAATNEKLFF,TGTGCCAGCAGCTTAGGGGGACAGGCCGCAACTAATGAAAAACTGTTTTTT
TRBV14,.,TRBJ2-2,.,CASSQDLWQGRTGELFF,TGTGCCAGCAGCCAAGATCTTTGGCAGGGGAGGACCGGGGAGCTGTTTTTT
TRBV7-9,once,TRBJ2-6,.,CASSLYLGTKGAVLTF,TGTGCCAGCAGCTTATACTTGGGGACAAAAGGAGCCGTCCTGACTTTC
TRBV7-2,.,TRBJ2-1,.,CASSLARAYEQFF,TGTGCCAGCAGCTTAGCGCGGGCGTATGAGCAGTTCTTC
TRBV18,.,TRBJ2-7,.,CASSPRRGPVGGEQYF,TGTGCCAGCTCTCCCAGGAGGGGGCCAGTTGGTGGGGAGCAGTACTTC
TRBV7-6,.,TRBJ2-2,.,CASSSRSTGELFF,TGTGCCAGCAGCTCCCGATCCACCGGGGAGCTGTTTTTT
TRBV6-5,.,TRBJ2-5,.,CASSYGVGGPQETQYF,TGTGCCAGCAGTTACGGAGTTGGGGGCCCCCAAGAGACCCAGTACTTC
TRBV27,.,TRBJ2-5,.,CASSLGETQYF,TGTGCCAGCAGTTTAGGAGAGACCCAGTACTTC
TRBV28,.,TRBJ2-7,.,CASRGGEQYF,TGTGCCAGCCGTGGAGGGGAGCAGTACTTC
TRBV30,.,TRBJ2-7,.,CAWSRANSPYEQYF,TGTGCCTGGAGTAGGGCGAATTCCCCTTACGAGCAGTACTTC
TRBV28,.,TRBJ1-3,.,CASTETSGNTIYF,TGTGCCAGCACCGAGACGTCTGGAAACACCATATATTTT
TRBV9,.,TRBJ2-2,.,CASSVGGGSTGELFF,TGTGCCAGCAGCGTCGGTGGAGGATCCACCGGGGAGCTGTTTTTT
TRBV5-4,.,TRBJ2-1,.,CASSRGTDQTYNEQFF,TGTGCCAGCAGCCGGGGGACAGATCAGACCTACAATGAGCAGTTCTTC
TRBV6-1,.,TRBJ2-7,.,CASRVLSSYEQYF,TGTGCCAGCAGAGTTCTGAGCTCCTACGAGCAGTACTTC
TRBV7-2,few,TRBJ2-5,.,CASSLDTGTQYF,TGTGCCAGCAGCTTAGATACTGGGACCCAGTACTTC
TRBV6-6,.,TRBJ2-3,TRBD1,CASSYYRGFSTDTQYF,TGTGCCAGCAGTTACTACAGGGGGTTTAGCACAGATACGCAGTATTTT
TRBV6-6,.,TRBJ1-1,.,CASSGGFEAFF,TGTGCCAGCAGCGGGGGCTTCGAAGCTTTCTTT
TRBV19,few,TRBJ2-7,.,CASSIDRSSYEQYF,TGTGCCAGTAGTATAGATCGATCATCCTACGAGCAGTACTTC
TRBV9,.,TRBJ2-7,.,CARFKGNYEQYF,TGTGCCAGATTTAAGGGGAACTACGAGCAGTACTTC
TRBV11-3,.,TRBJ1-1,TRBD1,CASSQADRVQAEAFF,TGTGCCAGCAGCCAAGCCGACAGGGTTCAAGCTGAAGCTTTCTTT
TRBV28,.,TRBJ2-7,.,CASSLGGTYEQYF,TGTGCCAGCAGTTTGGGCGGGACCTACGAGCAGTACTTC
TRBV6-6,.,TRBJ1-2,TRBD1,CASRSGTVNYGYTF,TGTGCCAGCAGAAGTGGGACAGTTAACTATGGCTACACCTTC
TRBV28,.,TRBJ2-7,TRBD1,CASGTGLNEQYF,TGTGCCAGCGGGACAGGGCTAAACGAGCAGTACTTC
TRBV27,.,TRBJ1-1,.,CASRVGLLNTEAFF,TGTGCCAGCAGGGTCGGACTCTTGAACACTGAAGCTTTCTTT
TRBV6-5,.,TRBJ2-7,TRBD1,CASRPTGAGYEQYF,TGTGCCAGCAGGCCGACAGGGGCAGGATACGAGCAGTACTTC
TRBV6-5,.,TRBJ1-4,.,CASRPSGVGEKLFF,TGTGCCAGCAGACCCAGCGGGGTAGGGGAAAAACTGTTTTTT
TRBV28,few,TRBJ1-3,.,CASSHLTGGGSGNTIYF,TGTGCCAGCAGTCACCTGACCGGGGGAGGCTCTGGAAACACCATATATTTT
TRBV6-1,.,TRBJ2-7,TRBD1,CASSDFLQGAGEQYF,TGTGCCAGCAGTGACTTTCTTCAGGGGGCGGGCGAGCAGTACTTC
TRBV6-5,.,TRBJ2-4,TRBD1,CASRDRGGGNIQYF,TGTGCCAGCAGGGACAGGGGTGGGGGAAACATTCAGTACTTC
TRBV5-4,.,TRBJ2-1,TRBD1,CASSSGQGNEQFF,TGTGCCAGCAGCTCAGGACAGGGCAATGAGCAGTTCTTC
TRBV30,.,TRBJ2-7,.,CACDVERYEQYF,TGTGCCTGCGACGTAGAGCGGTACGAGCAGTACTTC
TRBV7-8,.,TRBJ1-1,.,CASSLRLGWLTEAFF,TGTGCCAGCAGCTTACGTCTTGGCTGGCTCACTGAAGCTTTCTTT
TRBV2,.,TRBJ2-7,TRBD1,CASSRQGDYEQYF,TGTGCCAGCAGCAGACAGGGAGACTACGAGCAGTACTTC
TRBV5-1,.,TRBJ2-3,TRBD1,CASSLRGQGSTDTQYF,TGCGCCAGCAGCCTCCGAGGACAGGGCAGCACAGATACGCAGTATTTT
TRBV5-1,.,TRBJ2-1,TRBD2,CASSSAGGNEQFF,TGCGCCAGCAGTTCGGCGGGGGGGAATGAGCAGTTCTTC
TRBV11-2,.,TRBJ1-6,.,CASSMLHATRAANSPLHF,TGTGCCAGCAGCATGCTACACGCCACCCGGGCAGCGAATTCACCCCTCCACTTT
TRBV14,.,TRBJ1-1,.,CASRSGAEAFF,TGTGCCAGCAGGTCAGGGGCTGAAGCTTTCTTT
TRBV6-6,.,TRBJ2-3,.,CASSYRSGTDTQYF,TGTGCCAGCAGTTACAGGTCTGGCACAGATACGCAGTATTTT
TRBV5-5,.,TRBJ2-7,.,CASSEADRPYEQYF,TGTGCCAGCAGCGAGGCGGACAGACCCTACGAGCAGTACTTC
TRBV27,few,TRBJ2-7,.,CASSLSSEYEQYF,TGTGCCAGCAGTTTATCATCGGAATACGAGCAGTACTTC
TRBV5-4,few,TRBJ2-2,.,CASPGGTGELFF,TGTGCCAGCCCAGGCGGGACCGGGGAGCTGTTTTTT
TRBV29-1,.,TRBJ2-2,.,CSVDSWTGELFF,TGCAGCGTTGATTCTTGGACCGGGGAGCTGTTTTTT
TRBV29-1,.,TRBJ1-1,.,CSVRIGGFEMNTEAFF,TGCAGCGTGCGCATCGGGGGTTTTGAGATGAACACTGAAGCTTTCTTT
TRBV14,few,TRBJ2-7,.,CASSRTILGRTEQYF,TGTGCCAGCAGCCGAACCATCCTTGGACGCACTGAGCAGTACTTC
TRBV19,few,TRBJ1-5,.,CASSIRTSNQPQHF,TGTGCCAGTAGTATAAGGACCAGCAATCAGCCCCAGCATTTT
TRBV15,.,TRBJ2-7,TRBD1,CATSRESGTGDPYEQYF,TGTGCCACCAGCAGAGAGAGCGGGACAGGGGACCCCTACGAGCAGTACTTC
TRBV9,.,TRBJ2-5,.,CASSVRAGEETQYF,TGTGCCAGCAGCGTACGGGCAGGGGAAGAGACCCAGTACTTC
TRBV5-1,.,TRBJ2-2,TRBD2,CASSLPSGITGELFF,TGCGCCAGCAGCCTCCCGAGCGGGATCACCGGGGAGCTGTTTTTT
TRBV5-6,.,TRBJ1-1,.,CASSWGRSTEAFF,TGTGCCAGCAGCTGGGGACGCTCCACTGAAGCTTTCTTT
TRBV14,.,TRBJ1-2,TRBD1,CASSQGRKGQGLYGYTF,TGTGCCAGCAGCCAAGGGCGAAAAGGACAGGGATTATATGGCTACACCTTC